Below are 25 T cell receptor beta chains sequenced from a single sample in a study of shared clonotypes between healthy human individuals. Only in-frame clones appear in the TCRdb table, and some are missing; sequencing was by immunoSEQ multiplex PCR. The sample contains some 2,100,000 clones, about 94% of which appear only once. Sequenced sample: naive CD4+ T cells sorted from blood. Subset specified: CD45RA+ positively selected. The receptors come from a man aged 18-30 years in good health.

CDR3 sequence: CASSPTGAVLNEQFF. The CDR3 DNA sequence: TGTGCCAGCAGCCCTACTGGAGCTGTTCTTAATGAGCAGTTCTTC. This chain uses TRBV9 with TRBJ2-1; D is uncertain. Per the germline V gene, CDR1 is SGDLS and CDR2 is YYNGEE. The V end lost 4 bases, the J end lost 7 bases, and 18 bases lay between the germline ends. This CDR3 has 15 amino acids.

The chain uses TRBV25-1 and TRBJ2-7, with D possibly matching TRBD1 (5 bases). Germline CDR1 is MGHDK and CDR2 is SYGVNS. Trimming stripped 2 bases from V and 2 bases from J, with 7 bases between. The CDR3 is 13 residues long. CDR3 region: CASSEVGAYEQYF. CDR3 DNA sequence: TGTGCCAGCAGTGAAGTAGGGGCCTACGAGCAGTACTTC.

Concerning this clone itself: This same CDR3 is encoded by further DNA sequences in the sample. The rearrangement joins TRBV5-1 to TRBJ1-2; 9 bases align to TRBD1. Germline V gene lookup returns CDR1 SGHRS and CDR2 YFSETQ. This CDR3 is built from 14 residues. V was pared by 4 bases and J by 4 bases, with 5 bases of the junction left unmatched. In nucleotides, the CDR3 is TGCGCCAGCAGCCCGACAGGGGGTAGCTATGGCTACACCTTC. Residues: CASSPTGGSYGYTF. Based on the CDR3 plus reference TRBV5-1 and TRBJ1-2, the full variable domain is KAGVTQTPRYLIKTRGQQVTLSCSPISGHRSVSWYQQTPGQGLQFLFEYFSETQRNKGNFPGRFSGRQFSNSRSEMNVSTLELGDSALYLCASSPTGGSYGYTFGSGTRLTVV.

This clone was seen once. CDR3 amino acids: CASSLSGGRFNEQFF. CDR3 nucleotide sequence: TGTGCCAGCAGCTTGTCAGGGGGCAGGTTCAATGAGCAGTTCTTC. The rearrangement uses TRBV5-4 and TRBJ2-1, with 8 bases that match TRBD1. Germline CDR1 and CDR2: SGHNT and YYREEE (reference sequence). With 1 base clipped from V and 6 bases from J, the junction kept 6 bases outside the gene matches. The CDR3 runs to 15 residues.

The V call is TRBV5-1, the J call TRBJ2-7; 13 bases align to TRBD2. The CDR3 is made up of 15 amino acids. Germline CDR1 SGHRS, CDR2 YFSETQ. The V segment lost 4 bases and the J segment 5 bases; nucleotides outside the gene matches: 6. CDR3 region: CASSLSGLAGNEQYF. CDR3 nucleotide sequence: TGCGCCAGCAGCCTTTCGGGACTAGCGGGGAACGAGCAGTACTTC. Full variable domain (missing parts from reference TRBV5-1 and TRBJ2-7): KAGVTQTPRYLIKTRGQQVTLSCSPISGHRSVSWYQQTPGQGLQFLFEYFSETQRNKGNFPGRFSGRQFSNSRSEMNVSTLELGDSALYLCASSLSGLAGNEQYFGPGTRLTVT.

The chain employs TRBV5-1 and TRBJ1-6; D is undetermined. Germline CDR1 and CDR2: SGHRS and YFSETQ. CDR3 length: 17 amino acids. Trimming removed 4 bases at V and 0 bases at J, with 14 bases between. Here the CDR3 DNA reads TGCGCCAGCAGCGCCGACGACTCTAGCTCCTATAATTCACCCCTCCACTTT. This encodes CASSADDSSSYNSPLHF.

This chain connects TRBV11-3 to TRBJ2-1; 8 positions match TRBD2. The germline CDR1 and CDR2 sequences are SGHNT and YENEEA. The V gene end was trimmed by 5 bases and the J gene end by 5 bases; junction bases not matched to a gene: 2. The CDR3 has 13 residues. CDR3 region: CASSGGRNNEQFF. The CDR3 bases are TGTGCCAGCAGCGGCGGGAGGAACAATGAGCAGTTCTTC.

This chain joins TRBV18 and TRBJ2-3, with a weak D call TRBD1 (6 bases). CDR3 length: 18 residues. The germline gives CDR1 KGHSH, CDR2 LQKENI. Trimming pared 3 bases from V and 0 bases from J, leaving 19 bases between. The DNA of the CDR3 is TGTGCCAGCTCACCCTTATCCCGTCCACAGGGCAGCACAGATACGCAGTATTTT. The encoded protein is CASSPLSRPQGSTDTQYF.

This chain connects TRBV6-4 to TRBJ1-2; D ambiguous. V was shortened by 4 bases and J by 2 bases, with 11 bases between the two germline ends. CDR3 size: 14 residues. Germline CDR1 MRHNA, CDR2 SNTAGT. This chain's CDR3 is CASSAVTFNYGYTF. CDR3 DNA sequence: TGTGCCAGCAGTGCCGTTACTTTCAACTATGGCTACACCTTC.

This clone was detected once. This sequence joins TRBV14 and TRBJ2-7; 8 nucleotides line up with TRBD1. Germline assignment: CDR1 SGHDN and CDR2 FVKESK. There are 15 residues in the CDR3. V trimming: 4 bases; J trimming: 3 bases; junction bases outside the gene matches: 8. The CDR3 DNA sequence: TGTGCCAGCAGCCGTATCCGGGACAGGAACTACGAGCAGTACTTC. The encoded protein is CASSRIRDRNYEQYF.

This chain uses TRBV5-1 with TRBJ2-3; the match to TRBD2 covers 11 bases. This CDR3 region has 15 residues. Per the germline V gene, CDR1 is SGHRS and CDR2 is YFSETQ. V shed 4 bases, J shed 6 bases, and the junction held 7 bases outside the gene matches. In DNA form, the CDR3 reads TGCGCCAGCAGCCGGGGACTAGCGGAAGCTGATACGCAGTATTTT. This encodes CASSRGLAEADTQYF.

The chain carries TRBV30 and TRBJ2-1; no clear D gene. V was cut by 3 bases and J by 7 bases, with 22 bases left in between. The CDR3 is made up of 16 amino acids. In germline, CDR1 is GTSNPN, CDR2 SVGIG (reference sequence). DNA for the CDR3: TGTGCCTGGAGGGCCCTTAACCCGGGTGTTAAGAATGAGCAGTTCTTC. It translates to CAWRALNPGVKNEQFF.

This clone was counted only a few times. The CDR3 DNA follows: TGTGCCAGCTCACCCAGCCGGGACAGGTCCTACGAGCAGTACTTC. Amino acid sequence: CASSPSRDRSYEQYF. The rearrangement uses TRBV18 and TRBJ2-7, with 8 nucleotides matching TRBD1. The CDR3 loop spans 15 amino acids. The junction had 5 bases not matched to a gene; V was cut back by 3 bases and J by 1 base. CDR1 is KGHSH, CDR2 LQKENI, per germline.

V gene TRBV30 combines with J gene TRBJ1-1; the D is unclear. The V end lost 1 base, the J end lost 1 base, and 7 bases lay between the germline ends. This CDR3 comprises 13 residues. From germline, CDR1 is GTSNPN and CDR2 SVGIG (reference sequence). The CDR3: CAWSGGQNTEAFF. The CDR3 nucleotides are TGTGCCTGGAGTGGTGGTCAGAACACTGAAGCTTTCTTT.

The chain carries TRBV15 and TRBJ2-3, with 8 bases identical to TRBD2. The CDR3 is made up of 15 amino acids. Looked up from germline, CDR1 is LNHNV and CDR2 is YYDKDF (reference sequence). J gave up 6 bases and V 0 bases, and 5 bases lay outside the gene matches. CDR3 sequence: CATSRDLRGRDTQYF. The CDR3, as DNA: TGTGCCACCAGCAGAGATCTGCGCGGGAGGGATACGCAGTATTTT.

The V gene is TRBV5-1, the J gene TRBJ2-2; no clear D gene. V lost 3 bases to trimming and J lost 0 bases, with 9 bases between them. The CDR3 is 15 residues long. CDR1 is SGHRS, CDR2 YFSETQ, per germline. The chain's CDR3 is CASSSGPTNTGELFF. The DNA of the CDR3 is TGCGCCAGCAGCTCGGGCCCCACGAACACCGGGGAGCTGTTTTTT.

Comment on this clone: Other DNA sequences in the sample encode the same CDR3. The rearrangement uses TRBV18 and TRBJ2-5, with 7 bases that match TRBD1. The CDR3 loop spans 14 amino acids. Germline trimming cut 1 base from V and 5 bases from J; bases unmatched to any gene: 4. Germline assignment: CDR1 KGHSH and CDR2 LQKENI. The CDR3 region has the DNA TGTGCCAGCTCACCACGCCAGGGGGAGGAGACCCAGTACTTC. Protein: CASSPRQGEETQYF. The complete variable domain, with remaining parts taken from reference TRBV18 and TRBJ2-5, reads NAGVMQNPRHLVRRRGQEARLRCSPMKGHSHVYWYRQLPEEGLKFMVYLQKENIIDESGMPKERFSAEFPKEGPSILRIQQVVRGDSAAYFCASSPRQGEETQYFGPGTRLLVL.

The rearrangement links TRBV5-1 to TRBJ2-3; 14 nucleotides agree with TRBD2. J lost 0 bases, V lost 5 bases, and 2 bases had no gene match. Germline assignment: CDR1 SGHRS and CDR2 YFSETQ. The CDR3 runs 16 residues. The CDR3 DNA sequence: TGCGCCAGCAGAGGGACTAGCGGGAGTAGCACAGATACGCAGTATTTT. This translates into CASRGTSGSSTDTQYF.

This sequence joins TRBV10-3 and TRBJ2-1; D may be TRBD2 (5 bases). Trimming pared 0 bases from V and 10 bases from J, leaving 7 bases between. Germline-derived CDR1 and CDR2 are ENHRY and SYGVKD. There are 12 residues in the CDR3. The CDR3 DNA reads TGTGCCATCAGTGAGTCGAGAGGGGAGCAGTTCTTC. Its protein is CAISESRGEQFF.

Notes on this clone: This CDR3 is also generated by other DNA sequences in the sample. The CDR3 is CASSESGGPGNTIYF. CDR3 nucleotides: TGCGCCAGCAGTGAGTCGGGGGGCCCTGGAAACACCATATATTTT. The rearrangement uses TRBV10-1 and TRBJ1-3; TRBD1 might be the D (6 bases). Germline V gene lookup returns CDR1 WNHNN and CDR2 SYGVQD (reference sequence). The length of the CDR3 is 15 residues. Trimming took 0 bases from V and 2 from J, leaving 8 bases between them.

The chain recombines TRBV7-8 with TRBJ2-5; a weak D match, TRBD1 (5 bases). CDR1 and CDR2 from the germline V gene are SGHVS and FQNEAQ. Deletions cut 3 bases from V and 7 bases from J, with 9 bases between. The CDR3 covers 12 residues. Here the CDR3 DNA reads TGTGCCAGCAGCTTGGATAGGGGGACCCAGTACTTC. Translation: CASSLDRGTQYF.

The chain employs TRBV19 and TRBJ2-7; 11 bases align to TRBD2. After removal of 8 bases from V and 4 bases from J, the junction contained 7 bases not matched to a gene. The CDR3 consists of 14 residues. CDR1 and CDR2 (germline): LNHDA, SQIVND (reference sequence). DNA for the CDR3: TGTGCCAGTTCCCCGACTAGCGGGATTTACGAGCAGTACTTC. Translated: CASSPTSGIYEQYF.

This clone occurred once. This chain connects TRBV5-1 to TRBJ2-6, with D hard to call. Between the trimmed V and J ends, which lost 0 bases and 3 bases, there was a span of 4 bases. Germline loops: CDR1 SGHRS, CDR2 YFSETQ. The CDR3 length is 14 residues. CDR3 in amino acids: CASSLAGGANVLTF. CDR3 nucleotide sequence: TGCGCCAGCAGCTTGGCGGGTGGGGCCAACGTCCTGACTTTC. Variable domain in full (rest from reference TRBV5-1 and TRBJ2-6): KAGVTQTPRYLIKTRGQQVTLSCSPISGHRSVSWYQQTPGQGLQFLFEYFSETQRNKGNFPGRFSGRQFSNSRSEMNVSTLELGDSALYLCASSLAGGANVLTFGAGSRLTVL.

The chain uses TRBV27 and TRBJ2-6; TRBD1 matches 8 bases. Germline V gene sequence: CDR1 MNHEY, CDR2 SMNVEV (reference sequence). The CDR3 totals 16 residues. The trim removed 5 bases at V and 2 bases at J, leaving 5 bases unmatched. DNA for the CDR3: TGTGCCAGCAGTCAGCAGGGGGCGGCTGGGGCCAACGTCCTGACTTTC. Amino acids: CASSQQGAAGANVLTF.

The V gene is TRBV19, the J gene TRBJ1-2, with no clear D. This CDR3 contains 14 residues. Trimming stripped 8 bases from V and 3 bases from J, with 16 bases between. Germline lookup yields CDR1 LNHDA and CDR2 SQIVND (reference sequence). The CDR3 sequence: CASSPPRGDYGYTF. Written as DNA, the CDR3 is TGTGCCAGTTCCCCCCCGAGAGGAGACTATGGCTACACCTTC.